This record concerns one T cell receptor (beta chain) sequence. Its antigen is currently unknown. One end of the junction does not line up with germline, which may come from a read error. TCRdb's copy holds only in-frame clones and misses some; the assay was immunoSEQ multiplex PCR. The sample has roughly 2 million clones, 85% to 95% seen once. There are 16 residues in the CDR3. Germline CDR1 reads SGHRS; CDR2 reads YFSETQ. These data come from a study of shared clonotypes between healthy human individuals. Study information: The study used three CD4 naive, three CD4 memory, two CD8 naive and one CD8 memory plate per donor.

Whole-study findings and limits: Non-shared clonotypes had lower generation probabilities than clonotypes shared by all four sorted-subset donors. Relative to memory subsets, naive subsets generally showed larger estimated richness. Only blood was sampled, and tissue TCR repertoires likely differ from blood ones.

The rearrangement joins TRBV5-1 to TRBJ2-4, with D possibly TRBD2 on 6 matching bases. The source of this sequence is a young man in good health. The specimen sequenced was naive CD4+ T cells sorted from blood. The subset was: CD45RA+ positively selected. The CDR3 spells CASSLSRELAKNIQHF. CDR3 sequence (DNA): TGCGCCAGCAGCTTGAGTCGGGAACTAGCCAAAAACATTCAGCACTTC.